This T cell receptor (beta chain) was captured in a study of shared clonotypes between healthy human individuals. Overall study: Each donor's CD8 memory used one plate, CD8 naive two, each CD4 subset three.

An assay was performed, and its level was deep. Here immunoSEQ multiplex PCR was the method, and the copy in TCRdb shows in-frame clones only, minus some. The sample shows some 2.1 million clones, around 96% of them seen only once. Whole-study results and caveats: Several donors held around 5% of naive CD4 clonotypes in common. Estimated richness was generally greater in naive than memory subsets.

Positive CCR7 selection of CD45RO-negative cells yielded the naive CD8 cells, and terminally differentiated effector memory CD45RA+ cells were excluded. Worth noting for this clone: What it binds is not known.

Germline V gene lookup returns CDR1 MDHEN and CDR2 SYDVKM. CDR3 length equals 14 residues. Trimming took 6 bases from V and 9 from J; bases not matched to a gene: 10. The J gene is TRBJ2-1, the V gene TRBV28; TRBD1 matches 8 bases. Sequenced sample: naive CD8+ T cells sorted from blood. This clonotype was sampled from a man younger than 30 in good health. The CDR3 reads CASSWAGGHLEQFF. CDR3 nucleotides: TGTGCCAGCAGCTGGGCAGGGGGCCACCTTGAGCAGTTCTTC.